The source of this T cell receptor (beta chain) is a study of shared clonotypes between healthy human individuals. Trimming cost V 4 bases and J 8 bases; bases outside gene matches: 8. This CDR3 is built from 14 residues. Germline CDR1 is LNHDA and CDR2 is SQIVND (reference sequence). This clone was observed a single time. The table came from immunoSEQ multiplex PCR; TCRdb's copy has only in-frame clones and leaves some out. The sample has under 1,100,000 clones, around 74% seen once. Sample: memory CD4+ T cells sorted from blood. As for subset: CD45RA-negative fraction. This chain connects TRBV19 to TRBJ2-1; 7 bases agree with TRBD2. The TCR originated in a man in his late teens or twenties in good health. The CDR3 nucleotides are TGTGCCAGTAGTAGGGGGGGTAGCTGGGATGAGCAGTTCTTC. Protein: CASSRGGSWDEQFF.